A single sample is the source of the 10 T cell receptor beta chains below, sequenced in a study of CD8 T cells in ankylosing spondylitis (dated 2017 in TCRdb). Library prep was done by 5' RACE. The sample was run on an Illumina HiSeq 2500. TCRdb reanalyzed the raw reads on its own, using fastp at Q25 for trimming and MiXCR for clone calling, and kept in-frame beta chains. Rows matching on CDR3 protein sequence are summarized as one entry with the most common DNA and genes. For this sample there are about 160,000 distinct CDR3 sequences; under 55% appear just once. Jointly, the top ten make up roughly 15% of the sample. The sequenced sample was synovial fluid, either unsorted or a sorted T cell fraction (not recorded which). These receptors originate from a male donor with ankylosing spondylitis.

The rearrangement joins TRBV12-3 or TRBV12-4 to TRBJ2-5, with D perhaps given as TRBD1 or TRBD2 (6 bases each). Trimming shortened V by 6 bases and J by 9 bases, and 11 bases separated the two germline ends. This CDR3 comprises 11 residues. This chain's CDR3 is CASRTRGAQYF. In DNA form, the CDR3 reads TGTGCCAGCAGAACTAGGGGGGCCCAGTACTTC.

The chain carries TRBV10-3 and TRBJ1-2, with 10 bases that match TRBD1. The CDR3 consists of 18 residues. With 3 bases clipped from V and 1 base from J, the junction kept 11 bases outside the gene matches. The germline gives CDR1 ENHRY, CDR2 SYGVKD. For the CDR3, the DNA is TGTGCCATCAGTGATCCAAACGGGGACAGGGGCCTTAACTATGGCTACACCTTC. Protein product: CAISDPNGDRGLNYGYTF.

This clonotype was recorded at least ten times. The V call is TRBV19, the J call TRBJ1-1, with a possible D match to TRBD1 (6 bases). Germline V CDR1 and CDR2: LNHDA, SQIVND (reference sequence). Trimming shortened V by 5 bases and J by 5 bases, and 18 bases separated the two germline ends. The CDR3 totals 15 residues. The DNA of the CDR3 is TGTGCCAGTAGTTATTGGGTACAGGGCTGGACTGAAGCTTTCTTT. Amino acid sequence: CASSYWVQGWTEAFF. The complete variable domain, with remaining parts taken from reference TRBV19 and TRBJ1-1, reads DGGITQSPKYLFRKEGQNVTLSCEQNLNHDAMYWYRQDPGQGLRLIYYSQIVNDFQKGDIAEGYSVSREKKESFPLTVTSAQKNPTAFYLCASSYWVQGWTEAFFGQGTRLTVV.

This clonotype turned up a few times. The CDR3 spells CASETTGGPYNEQFF. In DNA, the CDR3 is TGTGCCAGCGAAACGACAGGGGGACCCTACAATGAGCAGTTCTTC. The chain has TRBV4-2 and TRBJ2-1; 9 bases map to TRBD1. This CDR3 is built from 15 residues. CDR1 is LGHNA and CDR2 is YNFKEQ in the germline V gene. V was pared by 8 bases and J by 2 bases, with 7 bases of the junction left unmatched.

The chain uses TRBV4-1 and TRBJ2-5, with D hard to call. The CDR3 covers 17 residues. Trimming removed 0 bases at V and 7 bases at J, with 21 bases between. Germline CDR1 and CDR2: MGHRA and YSYEKL. CDR3 sequence (DNA): TGCGCCAGCAGCCAAGAGTATGAAGCGTACGGCCTCTGGACCCAGTACTTC. Encoded protein: CASSQEYEAYGLWTQYF.

This chain uses TRBV28 with TRBJ2-3, with 9 nucleotides matching TRBD2. The trim removed 3 bases at V and 0 bases at J, leaving 10 bases unmatched. Germline V gene sequence: CDR1 MDHEN, CDR2 SYDVKM. The CDR3 length is 18 residues. The CDR3 coding sequence is TGTGCCAGCAGTTTGAAATTGAGACTAGCGGTTAGCACAGATACGCAGTATTTT. It translates to CASSLKLRLAVSTDTQYF.

CDR3 in DNA: TGTGCCAGCAGCTTAGGGGACAGGGAATATGGCTACACCTTC. This sequence encodes CASSLGDREYGYTF. The V call is TRBV7-9, the J call TRBJ1-2; 9 positions match TRBD1. V lost 1 base and J lost 5; bases outside the gene matches: 2. This CDR3 has 14 residues. Germline V CDR1 and CDR2: SEHNR, FQNEAQ (reference sequence). The full variable domain, its missing parts supplied by reference TRBV7-9 and TRBJ1-2, is DTGVSQNPRHKITKRGQNVTFRCDPISEHNRLYWYRQTLGQGPEFLTYFQNEAQLEKSRLLSDRFSAERPKGSFSTLEIQRTEQGDSAMYLCASSLGDREYGYTFGSGTRLTVV.

DNA of the CDR3: TGTGCCAGCAGCCCCCTATCTGAGGAGCTGTTTTTT. Amino acid sequence: CASSPLSEELFF. The genes are TRBV4-2 and TRBJ2-2, with D uncertain. V shed 4 bases and J shed 10 bases, with 10 bases lying between them. The CDR3 extends over 12 amino acids. Germline-derived CDR1 and CDR2 are LGHNA and YNFKEQ.

The chain carries TRBV11-1 and TRBJ1-3, with 12 bases identical to TRBD1. Losses at the gene ends were 0 bases for V and 4 bases for J; bases not matched to a gene: 7. Per the germline V gene, CDR1 is SGHAT and CDR2 is FQDESV (reference sequence). The CDR3 is 18 residues long. This CDR3 reads CASSLAVRDRGPGNTIYF. CDR3 coding DNA: TGTGCCAGCAGCTTAGCCGTCCGGGACAGGGGGCCGGGAAACACCATATATTTT.

The chain joins TRBV12-3 or TRBV12-4 to TRBJ2-3; 11 bases line up with TRBD2. The CDR3 contains 16 residues. V was clipped by 3 bases and J by 2 bases; unmatched bases: 4. The chain's CDR3 is CASSLTSGALTDTQYF. CDR3 coding DNA: TGTGCCAGCAGTTTGACTAGCGGGGCCCTCACAGATACGCAGTATTTT.